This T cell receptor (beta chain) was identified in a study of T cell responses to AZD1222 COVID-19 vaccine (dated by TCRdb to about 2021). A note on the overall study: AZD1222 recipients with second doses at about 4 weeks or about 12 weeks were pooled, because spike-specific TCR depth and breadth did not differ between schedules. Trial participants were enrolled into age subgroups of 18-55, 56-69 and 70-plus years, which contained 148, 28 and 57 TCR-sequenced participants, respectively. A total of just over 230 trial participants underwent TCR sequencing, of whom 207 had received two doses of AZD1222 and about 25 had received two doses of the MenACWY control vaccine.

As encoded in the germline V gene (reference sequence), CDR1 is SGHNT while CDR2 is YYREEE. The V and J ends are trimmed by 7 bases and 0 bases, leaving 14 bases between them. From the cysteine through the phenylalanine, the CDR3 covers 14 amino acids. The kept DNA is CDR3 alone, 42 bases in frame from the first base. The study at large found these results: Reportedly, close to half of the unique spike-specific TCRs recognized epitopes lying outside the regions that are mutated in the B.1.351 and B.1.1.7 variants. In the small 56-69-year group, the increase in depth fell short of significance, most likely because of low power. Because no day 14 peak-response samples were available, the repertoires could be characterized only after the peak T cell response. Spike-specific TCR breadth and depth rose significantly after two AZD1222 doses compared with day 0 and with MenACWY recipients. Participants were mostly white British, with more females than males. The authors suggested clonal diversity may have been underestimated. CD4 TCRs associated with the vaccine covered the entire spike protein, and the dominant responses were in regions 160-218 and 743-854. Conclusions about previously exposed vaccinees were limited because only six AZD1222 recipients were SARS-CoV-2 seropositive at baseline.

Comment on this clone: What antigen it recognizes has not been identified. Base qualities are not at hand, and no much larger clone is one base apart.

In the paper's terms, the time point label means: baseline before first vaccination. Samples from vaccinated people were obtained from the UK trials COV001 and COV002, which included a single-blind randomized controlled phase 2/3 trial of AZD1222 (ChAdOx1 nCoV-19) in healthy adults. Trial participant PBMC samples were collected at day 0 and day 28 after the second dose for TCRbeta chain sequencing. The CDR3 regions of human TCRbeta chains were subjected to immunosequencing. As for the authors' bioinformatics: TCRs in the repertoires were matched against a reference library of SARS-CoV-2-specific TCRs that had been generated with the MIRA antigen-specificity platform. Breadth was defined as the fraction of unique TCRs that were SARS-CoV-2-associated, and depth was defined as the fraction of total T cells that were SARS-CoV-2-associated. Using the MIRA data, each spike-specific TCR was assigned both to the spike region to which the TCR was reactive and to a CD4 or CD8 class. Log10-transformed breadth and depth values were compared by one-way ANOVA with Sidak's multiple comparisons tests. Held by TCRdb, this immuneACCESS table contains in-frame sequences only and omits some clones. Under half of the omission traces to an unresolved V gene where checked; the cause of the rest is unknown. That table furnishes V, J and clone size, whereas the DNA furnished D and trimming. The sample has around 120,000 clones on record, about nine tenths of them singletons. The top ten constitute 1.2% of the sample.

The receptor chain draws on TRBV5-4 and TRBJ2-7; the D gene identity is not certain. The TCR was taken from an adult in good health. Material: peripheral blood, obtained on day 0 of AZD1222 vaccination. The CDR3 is CASRTLESSYEQYF. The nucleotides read TGTGCCAGCCGGACCCTGGAGAGCTCCTACGAGCAGTACTTC.